This T cell receptor beta chain was observed in a study of T cells of healthy individuals. The table lists this clonotype with many counts. TCRdb passed the 5' RACE reads through MiXCR, listing each CDR3 protein once. The table has 35,000 to 45,000 distinct CDR3 sequences, 3.5% to 5.5% seen once. The TCR was taken from a human donor in good health.

The CDR3 spells CASSQDSKGLRGYTF. Written as DNA, the CDR3 is TGCGCCAGCAGCCAAGATTCGAAGGGGCTTCGAGGCTACACCTTC. The chain carries TRBV4-1 and TRBJ1-2; a weak D match, TRBD1 (5 bases). The CDR3 spans 15 residues. Trimming removed 0 bases from V and 8 bases from J, with 16 bases in between. Per germline, CDR1 MGHRA and CDR2 YSYEKL.